This T cell receptor (beta chain) was sequenced for a study of early T cells in non-severe SARS-CoV-2 infection. Study-level information: Chains from this unsorted whole-blood bulk RNA could not be paired. Notes on the study in general: Matching against VDJdb likely underestimated virus-specific expansions, favoring anti-spike CD8.

A note on this clonotype: The target antigen is unknown.

In the library, individual cDNA molecules carried attached unique molecular identifiers. Each CDR3 protein gets one entry after TCRdb re-called the 5' RACE reads with MiXCR. Here the sample spans about 63,000 distinct CDR3 sequences, 13% being singletons. Germline V gene sequence: CDR1 LGHDT, CDR2 YNNKEL (reference sequence). V was trimmed by 4 bases and J by 5 bases, leaving 11 bases between them. The CDR3 spans 13 residues. Source material: whole blood. The sequence came from an adult who was a healthcare worker with PCR-confirmed SARS-CoV-2 infection or an uninfected control (not recorded which). The rearrangement joins TRBV3-1 to TRBJ1-1; D is unclear. DNA of the CDR3: TGTGCCAGCAGCCCGCAAGTCGGAACTGAAGCTTTCTTT. Translating it yields CASSPQVGTEAFF.